Shown below are 6 T cell receptor beta chains from a single sample sequenced in a study of T-cell memory formation after mild COVID-19. One entry per CDR3 protein results from TCRdb running MiXCR on the 5' RACE reads. Of about 140,000 distinct CDR3 sequences in the sample, more than 14% were seen once. The sequencing sample was made of PBMCs or a T cell subset sorted from them (not recorded which). The receptors shown here come from an adult woman who had mild COVID-19 (a few samples of this study predate the infection). Cell type and time point are not known.

The V call is TRBV7-3, the J call TRBJ1-2; possibly TRBD1 for D (5 bases). This CDR3 contains 15 residues. V lost 2 bases to trimming and J lost 4 bases, with 14 bases between them. Germline loops: CDR1 SGHTA, CDR2 FQGTGA. This CDR3 reads CASSLHAGPVYGYTF. The DNA of the CDR3 is TGTGCCAGCAGCTTACACGCAGGGCCAGTCTATGGCTACACCTTC. The variable domain in full, completed from reference TRBV7-3 and TRBJ1-2, reads GAGVSQTPSNKVTEKGKYVELRCDPISGHTALYWYRQSLGQGPEFLIYFQGTGAADDSGLPNDRFFAVRPEGSVSTLKIQRTERGDSAVYLCASSLHAGPVYGYTFGSGTRLTVV.

This clonotype came up a few times. J is TRBJ2-5 and V is TRBV4-1, with no clear D. Per the germline V gene, CDR1 is MGHRA and CDR2 is YSYEKL. The CDR3 spans 14 residues. V was clipped by 5 bases and J by 2 bases, with 12 bases between them. The DNA of the CDR3 is TGCGCCAGCAGCTCCCAACTGTCTCAAGAGACCCAGTACTTC. Its protein is CASSSQLSQETQYF.

The chain recombines TRBV6-4 with TRBJ2-3; D gene ambiguous. The CDR3 totals 13 residues. V lost 5 bases, J lost 6 bases, and 12 bases lay in between. Germline loops: CDR1 MRHNA, CDR2 SNTAGT. The CDR3: CASSSLTRDTQYF. Here the CDR3 DNA reads TGTGCCAGCAGTAGCTTAACGAGGGATACGCAGTATTTT.

The chain combines TRBV18 with TRBJ1-2; 7 bases match TRBD1. J lost 14 bases, V lost 2 bases, and 5 bases had no gene match. The CDR3 covers 11 residues. The V gene's germline CDR1 is KGHSH and CDR2 LQKENI. The CDR3 region is CASSPDRVRTF. CDR3 sequence (DNA): TGTGCCAGCTCACCAGACAGGGTGAGGACCTTC.

The chain uses TRBV7-8 and TRBJ1-1, with TRBD1 as a possible D gene (5 bases). The CDR3 loop spans 13 amino acids. Per the germline V gene, CDR1 is SGHVS and CDR2 is FQNEAQ. The ends were cut back, 5 bases at V and 9 bases at J, with 16 bases in the middle. CDR3 loop: CASSPRQTAKAFF. In DNA form, the CDR3 reads TGTGCCAGCAGCCCCAGACAGACCGCGAAAGCTTTCTTT.

The chain carries TRBV6-5 and TRBJ2-1; 9 bases line up with TRBD2. V was pared by 2 bases and J by 7 bases, with 9 bases of the junction left unmatched. Germline V CDR1 and CDR2: MNHEY, SVGAGI. The CDR3 is 16 amino acids. The CDR3 spells CASSYAAGGPSNEQFF. The DNA for the CDR3 is TGTGCCAGCAGTTACGCGGCGGGAGGGCCAAGTAATGAGCAGTTCTTC.